This T cell receptor (beta chain) was captured by sequencing in a study of OX40 agonist ivuxolimab in advanced cancers. Germline assignment: CDR1 SNHLY and CDR2 FYNNEI. The CDR3 has 13 residues. The V end was cut by 10 bases, the J end by 5 bases, with 17 bases between. Some clones are missing from TCRdb's copy, which holds only in-frame ones; the method was immunoSEQ multiplex PCR. There are over 60,000 clones in the sample; roughly nine tenths occur only once, and 1.5% to 2% lies in the top ten. Patients were ruled out by autoimmune disease history or systemic immunosuppression. This TCR was recovered from an adult with an advanced solid tumor such as melanoma, head and neck, liver or kidney cancer. Sequenced material: CD4+ or CD8+ T cells sorted from blood, taken in a trial of the OX40 agonist ivuxolimab. This chain uses TRBV2 with TRBJ2-5; possibly TRBD1 or TRBD2 for D (5 bases each). As DNA, the CDR3 is TGTGCCACCTCTAGGGACGCAGGGGAGACCCAGTACTTC. Protein sequence: CATSRDAGETQYF. Full variable domain (rest looked up from reference TRBV2 and TRBJ2-5): EPEVTQTPSHQVTQMGQEVILRCVPISNHLYFYWYRQILGQKVEFLVSFYNNEISEKSEIFDDQFSVERPDGSNFTLKIRSTKLEDSAMYFCATSRDAGETQYFGPGTRLLVL.